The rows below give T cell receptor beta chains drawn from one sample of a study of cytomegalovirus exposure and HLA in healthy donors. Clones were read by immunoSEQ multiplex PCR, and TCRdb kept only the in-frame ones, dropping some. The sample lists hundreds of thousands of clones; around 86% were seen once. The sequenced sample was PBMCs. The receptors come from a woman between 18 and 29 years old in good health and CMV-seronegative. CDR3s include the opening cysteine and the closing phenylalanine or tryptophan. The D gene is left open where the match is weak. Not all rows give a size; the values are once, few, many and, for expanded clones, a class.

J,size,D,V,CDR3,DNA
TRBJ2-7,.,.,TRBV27,CASSLYPDSTYEQYF,TGTGCCAGCAGTTTATATCCAGATTCGACCTACGAGCAGTACTTC
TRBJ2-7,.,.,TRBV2,CASRWGEDEQYF,TGTGCCAGCAGGTGGGGCGAGGACGAGCAGTACTTC
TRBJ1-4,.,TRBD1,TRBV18,CASSSRQGTNEKLFF,TGTGCCAGCTCGAGCCGACAGGGAACTAATGAAAAACTGTTTTTT
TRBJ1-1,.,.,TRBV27,CASRPGATGKDTEAFF,TGTGCCAGCAGGCCCGGGGCCACAGGGAAGGACACTGAAGCTTTCTTT
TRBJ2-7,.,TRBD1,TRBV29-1,CSAAYRGPGSSYEQYF,TGCAGCGCGGCATACAGGGGGCCAGGGAGCTCCTACGAGCAGTACTTC
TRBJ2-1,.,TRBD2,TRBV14,CASSQRASRLAGYEQFF,TGTGCCAGCAGCCAAAGGGCCTCGAGACTAGCGGGATATGAGCAGTTCTTC
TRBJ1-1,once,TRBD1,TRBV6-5,CASSYSGDRGHTEAFF,TGTGCCAGCAGTTACTCGGGGGACAGGGGGCACACTGAAGCTTTCTTT
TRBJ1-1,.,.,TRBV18,CASSPEQAREAFF,TGTGCCAGCTCACCAGAGCAGGCTCGTGAAGCTTTCTTT
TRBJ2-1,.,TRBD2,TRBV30,CAWARVAGYGEQFF,TGTGCCTGGGCTAGGGTAGCGGGGTACGGTGAGCAGTTCTTC
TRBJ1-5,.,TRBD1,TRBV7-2,CASSSGTVGQPQHF,TGTGCCAGCAGCTCCGGGACAGTCGGTCAGCCCCAGCATTTT
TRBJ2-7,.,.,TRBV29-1,CSVAGTGNSYEQYF,TGCAGCGTAGCGGGGACAGGTAACTCCTACGAGCAGTACTTC